This entry lists 20 T cell receptor beta chains sequenced from one sample in a study of CD8 T cells in Susac syndrome. RNA, at 0.5 to 1 ug, was reverse transcribed with random hexamers. TCRdb fed the immunoSEQ multiplex PCR reads into MiXCR, producing one record per CDR3 protein. The data contain about 430,000 distinct CDR3 sequences, around 85% of them seen just once; the ten biggest clones take up about 0.12%. Sequenced input: CD8+ T cells from PBMCs. These receptors all come from a human donor with multiple sclerosis.

The chain uses TRBV6-6 and TRBJ1-3; TRBD1 matches 10 bases. The ends lost 11 bases at V and 0 bases at J; junction bases unmatched: 10. From germline, CDR1 is MNHNY and CDR2 SVGAGI (reference sequence). The length of the CDR3 is 16 residues. CDR3: CAVLGTGENSGNTIYF. CDR3 sequence (DNA): TGTGCCGTCCTAGGGACAGGGGAAAACTCTGGAAACACCATATATTTT.

V is TRBV6-4 and J is TRBJ1-1; D possibly corresponds to TRBD1 (5 bases). CDR3 size: 11 residues. V was shortened by 8 bases and J by 6 bases, with 10 bases between the two germline ends. Germline loops: CDR1 MRHNA, CDR2 SNTAGT. The CDR3 loop reads CASWDGAEAFF. Written as DNA, the CDR3 is TGTGCCAGCTGGGACGGAGCTGAAGCTTTCTTT.

The chain recombines TRBV24-1 with TRBJ2-2; 7 nucleotides line up with TRBD2. The length of the CDR3 is 19 residues. Germline CDR1 KGHDR, CDR2 SFDVKD. The junction had 16 bases not matched to a gene; V was cut back by 4 bases and J by 3 bases. The CDR3: CATSDGRTYGGKDTGELFF. The CDR3 coding sequence is TGTGCCACCAGTGACGGGAGGACGTACGGCGGGAAAGACACCGGGGAGCTGTTTTTT.

The table lists this clonotype with a count of one. The gene calls are TRBV15 and TRBJ1-4, with TRBD1 as a possible D gene (6 bases). The V gene lost 4 bases and the J gene lost 8 bases, with 17 bases spanning the gap. There are 15 residues in the CDR3. Germline loops: CDR1 LNHNV, CDR2 YYDKDF (reference sequence). CDR3 region: CATSTRGGGGEKLFF. CDR3 in DNA: TGTGCCACCAGCACTCGGGGAGGGGGAGGAGAAAAACTGTTTTTT. The full variable domain, with the rest looked up from reference TRBV15 and TRBJ1-4, is DAMVIQNPRYQVTQFGKPVTLSCSQTLNHNVMYWYQQKSSQAPKLLFHYYDKDFNNEADTPDNFQSRRPNTSFCFLDIRSPGLGDTAMYLCATSTRGGGGEKLFFGSGTQLSVL.

V and J are TRBV5-4 and TRBJ1-1, with no clear D. Germline V gives CDR1 SGHNT, CDR2 YYREEE (reference sequence). V shed 0 bases and J shed 7 bases, with 10 bases lying between them. The CDR3 loop spans 13 amino acids. This CDR3 reads CASSLVEASEAFF. CDR3 in DNA: TGTGCCAGCAGCTTGGTCGAGGCTAGTGAAGCTTTCTTT.

The V and J genes are TRBV14 and TRBJ2-3; 9 bases fit TRBD2. The V gene end was trimmed by 2 bases and the J gene end by 4 bases; junction bases not matched to a gene: 10. The CDR3 length is 17 residues. The germline CDR1 and CDR2 sequences are SGHDN and FVKESK. CDR3 in DNA: TGTGCCAGCAGCCAACTGCGGGGGGGCCCCGGAGCAGATACGCAGTATTTT. It specifies CASSQLRGGPGADTQYF.

This chain joins TRBV9 and TRBJ2-2; TRBD1 matches 7 bases. CDR1 is SGDLS, CDR2 YYNGEE, per germline. With 0 bases clipped from V and 2 bases from J, the junction kept 1 base outside the gene matches. CDR3 length equals 15 residues. Here the CDR3 reads CASSVGGGNTGELFF. CDR3 in DNA: TGTGCCAGCAGCGTAGGAGGGGGCAACACCGGGGAGCTGTTTTTT.

This chain uses TRBV28 with TRBJ2-7; 9 bases fit TRBD1. V dropped 6 bases and J dropped 2; count of bases not matched to a gene: 14. The germline CDR1 and CDR2 sequences are MDHEN and SYDVKM. The CDR3 is made up of 17 amino acids. The CDR3 protein is CASRGGDRVKETYEQYF. The CDR3 coding sequence is TGTGCCAGCAGGGGCGGGGACAGGGTAAAAGAGACCTACGAGCAGTACTTC.

This clonotype was detected once. This rearrangement joins TRBV13 to TRBJ1-2; no reliable D call. Per germline, CDR1 PRHDT and CDR2 FYEKMQ (reference sequence). Trimming shortened V by 11 bases and J by 1 base, and 17 bases separated the two germline ends. CDR3 size: 14 residues. DNA of the CDR3: TGTGCCGTAAAGGTGGGGAATCGTAACTATGGCTACACCTTC. This translates into CAVKVGNRNYGYTF.

The J gene is TRBJ1-5, the V gene TRBV12-3 or TRBV12-4; the D is unclear. The CDR3 is made up of 14 amino acids. Trimming took off 6 bases at V and 7 bases at J, with 16 bases between the two ends. The CDR3 loop reads CASSDQGRWQPQHF. The CDR3 DNA sequence: TGTGCCAGCAGCGATCAAGGGAGGTGGCAGCCCCAGCATTTT.

This clonotype showed up just once. The chain recombines TRBV9 with TRBJ2-7, with D maybe TRBD2 (7 bases). V lost 4 bases and J lost 1, with 15 bases in between. Germline CDR1 and CDR2: SGDLS and YYNGEE. The CDR3 has 15 amino acids. CDR3 coding DNA: TGTGCCAGCAGCCCGTGGACAGCGGGGTCCTACGAGCAGTACTTC. Translating gives CASSPWTAGSYEQYF.

The chain joins TRBV2 to TRBJ2-1, with D perhaps matching TRBD2 (6 bases). The V end was cut by 7 bases, the J end by 4 bases, with 17 bases between. The germline V gene has CDR1 SNHLY and CDR2 FYNNEI. This CDR3 region has 15 residues. This CDR3 reads CASNFLAETYNEQFF. DNA of the CDR3: TGTGCCAGCAACTTCTTAGCGGAGACATACAATGAGCAGTTCTTC.

V and J are TRBV19 and TRBJ1-2; 7 nucleotides line up with TRBD1. V gave up 6 bases and J gave up 7 bases; unmatched junction bases: 17. Germline CDR1 and CDR2: LNHDA and SQIVND (reference sequence). The CDR3 covers 16 residues. Here the CDR3 DNA reads TGTGCCAGTAGCAGTACCACCGGGACAGCGTCCGGTGGCTACACCTTC. It yields the protein CASSSTTGTASGGYTF.

This clonotype has only a few counts. The chain couples TRBV6-1 to TRBJ2-3; TRBD1 is a possible D gene (5 bases). Trimming took off 7 bases at V and 2 bases at J, with 10 bases between the two ends. The germline CDR1 and CDR2 sequences are MNHNS and SASEGT. CDR3 length equals 13 residues. CDR3 coding DNA: TGTGCCAGCATGGACATCCTCACAGATACGCAGTATTTT. It encodes CASMDILTDTQYF.

This sequence joins TRBV27 and TRBJ1-1; D possibly corresponds to TRBD1 (5 bases). This CDR3 has 14 amino acids. Between the trimmed V and J ends, which lost 4 bases and 6 bases, there was a span of 15 bases. CDR1 MNHEY and CDR2 SMNVEV come from the germline V gene (reference sequence). The DNA of the CDR3 is TGTGCCAGCAGTTCACGAGTGGGGGTCGCTGAAGCTTTCTTT. As protein: CASSSRVGVAEAFF.

V and J are TRBV10-2 and TRBJ1-2; no clear D. The CDR3 is 14 amino acids. Between the trimmed V and J ends, which lost 0 bases and 7 bases, there was a span of 12 bases. The germline CDR1 and CDR2 sequences are WSHSY and SAAADI. CDR3 DNA: TGCGCCAGCAGTGAGTCTTTCCGGTTTCCTGGCTACACCTTC. It encodes CASSESFRFPGYTF.

The genes are TRBV2 and TRBJ2-7, with 8 positions matching TRBD1. V lost 6 bases to trimming and J lost 1 base; unmatched junction nucleotides: 8. The CDR3 is 15 amino acids. Per germline, CDR1 SNHLY and CDR2 FYNNEI. CDR3 sequence: CASSNTGTGSYEQYF. The CDR3 DNA follows: TGTGCCAGCAGCAACACCGGGACAGGATCCTACGAGCAGTACTTC.

The genes are TRBV7-6 and TRBJ2-7; 9 nucleotides line up with TRBD1. Germline V gene lookup returns CDR1 SGHVS and CDR2 FNYEAQ. The CDR3 contains 14 residues. Trimming took 1 base from V and 6 from J; bases not matched to a gene: 4. Written as DNA, the CDR3 is TGTGCCAGCAGCTTAGGACAGGGGGTGGTCGAGCAGTACTTC. Translated, it gives CASSLGQGVVEQYF.

This clonotype was seen a handful of times. The chain joins TRBV28 to TRBJ2-7; TRBD2 matches at 10 bases. J gave up 3 bases and V 6 bases, and 8 bases lay outside the gene matches. Germline V gene data show CDR1 as MDHEN and CDR2 as SYDVKM. The CDR3 consists of 15 residues. The CDR3 protein is CASRDTSGIYYEQYF. The CDR3 DNA sequence: TGTGCCAGCAGAGATACTAGCGGGATATACTACGAGCAGTACTTC.

The chain joins TRBV14 to TRBJ1-1; D remains unclear. The germline V gene has CDR1 SGHDN and CDR2 FVKESK. The CDR3 runs 14 residues. Trimming cost V 1 base and J 6 bases, with 12 bases left between them. The DNA for the CDR3 is TGTGCCAGCAGCCAAGTCGCCGCTGCTTCTGAAGCTTTCTTT. Translating gives CASSQVAAASEAFF.